This T cell receptor beta chain was identified in a study of blood T cell repertoires in COVID-19 (dated by TCRdb to about 2020). Background for the entire study: Collaborator samples came from the United States, Italy and Spain and covered acute and convalescent phases of COVID-19. The material from the prospective study consisted of cDNA or gDNA derived from T cells, B-cell-depleted T cells, or PBMCs. The dataset comprised deeply sampled blood TCRbeta repertoires from subjects exposed to, actively infected with, or recovered from COVID-19. The repertoires were released in a freely available public database intended as a resource for research on the immune response to SARS-CoV-2. The samples were drawn from two sources: the first 160 participants of the ongoing ImmuneRACE study, and over 1,000 subjects contributed by 6 global collaborators. Sample metadata almost always included a de-identified subject ID, COVID-19 status, age in years and sex. HLA class I and class II types, where available, came from metadata supplied by the sample provider rather than from assay-based typing.

TCRbeta CDR3 regions were amplified from genomic DNA by means of the immunoSEQ Assay, a bias-controlled multiplex PCR. Concerning the study's data processing: Within the assay, amplification of reference gene primers was used to estimate how many nucleated cells each sample contained. To quantify the absolute abundance of each unique TCRbeta CDR3 rearrangement, sequence reads were collapsed and filtered. For each sample, productive Simpson clonality was calculated by taking the square root of Simpson's diversity index across productive rearrangements. TCRdb took this table from immuneACCESS and kept in-frame rearrangements with V and J called. Such tables lack part of the clones; where checked against another copy, unresolved V genes explain under half of the gap, and the rest is unexplained. V, J and clone size are those of that table, while D and trimming were read from the DNA. This sample has about 93,000 clones in its table, and 85% to 90% of those were observed once. The ten largest make up 1.5% of the sample.

Regarding this clone: The specificity of this receptor is unknown. Nothing much larger sits one base from this clone, and base qualities are not available.

CDR1 and CDR2, looked up from the germline V gene, are KGHSH and LQKENI. Including cysteine and phenylalanine, the CDR3 has 14 amino acids. Just the 42-base CDR3 DNA is kept, in frame starting at base 1. V is cut back by 9 bases and J by 4 bases, with 7 bases in the junction unmatched. Collaborating institutions collected whole blood in K2EDTA tubes following their own protocols. For TCRbeta analysis, collaborators shipped samples in one of three forms: frozen whole blood, isolated PBMCs, or DNA extracted from either of those sample types. What the study reported, not specific to this receptor: The quantity of clinical and demographic metadata differed by source and by participant and was supplied without curation.

The TCR comes from a human donor with active COVID-19. The donor label of this sample is uncertain. The receptor chain draws on TRBV18 and TRBJ2-2, and 8 junctional nucleotides match TRBD1. Sequencing used peripheral blood. In nucleotide form, the sequence is TGTGCCAGTAACAGGGGGACGAGCACCGGGGAGCTGTTTTTT. Its protein is CASNRGTSTGELFF.